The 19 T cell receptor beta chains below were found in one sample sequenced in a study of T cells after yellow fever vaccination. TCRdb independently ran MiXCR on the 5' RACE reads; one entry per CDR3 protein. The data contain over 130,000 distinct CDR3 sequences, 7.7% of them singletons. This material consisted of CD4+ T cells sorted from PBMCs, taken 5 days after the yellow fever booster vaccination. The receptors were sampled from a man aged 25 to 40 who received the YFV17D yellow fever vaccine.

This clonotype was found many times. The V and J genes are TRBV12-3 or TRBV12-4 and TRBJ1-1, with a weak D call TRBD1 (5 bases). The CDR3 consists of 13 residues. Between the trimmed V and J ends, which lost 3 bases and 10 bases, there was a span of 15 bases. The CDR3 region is CASSLEVGRGAFF. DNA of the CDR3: TGTGCCAGCAGTTTGGAGGTGGGACGGGGAGCTTTCTTT.

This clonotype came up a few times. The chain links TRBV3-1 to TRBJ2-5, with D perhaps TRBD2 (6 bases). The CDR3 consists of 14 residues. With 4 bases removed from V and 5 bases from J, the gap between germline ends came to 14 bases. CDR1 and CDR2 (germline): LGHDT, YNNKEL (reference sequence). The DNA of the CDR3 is TGTGCCAGCAGCCCCCCAACTAGCTGGGAGACCCAGTACTTC. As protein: CASSPPTSWETQYF.

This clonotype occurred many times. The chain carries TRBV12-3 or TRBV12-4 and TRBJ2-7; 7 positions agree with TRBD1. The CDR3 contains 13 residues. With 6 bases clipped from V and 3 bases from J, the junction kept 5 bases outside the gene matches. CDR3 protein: CASRVGQDYEQYF. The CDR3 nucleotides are TGTGCCAGCAGAGTCGGACAGGACTACGAGCAGTACTTC.

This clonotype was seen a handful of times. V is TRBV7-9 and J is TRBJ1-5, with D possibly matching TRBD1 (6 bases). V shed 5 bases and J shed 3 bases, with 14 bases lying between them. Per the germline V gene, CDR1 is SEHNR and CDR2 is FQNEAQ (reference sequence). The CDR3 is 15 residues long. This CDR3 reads CASSMGGADNQPQHF. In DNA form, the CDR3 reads TGTGCCAGCAGCATGGGGGGGGCCGACAATCAGCCCCAGCATTTT.

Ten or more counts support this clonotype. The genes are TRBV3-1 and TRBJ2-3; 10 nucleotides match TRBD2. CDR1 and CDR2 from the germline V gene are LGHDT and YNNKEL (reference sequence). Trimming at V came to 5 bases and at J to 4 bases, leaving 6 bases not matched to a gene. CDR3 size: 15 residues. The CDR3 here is CASSDLSGRPDTQYF. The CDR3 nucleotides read TGTGCCAGCAGCGATCTTAGCGGGAGGCCAGATACGCAGTATTTT.

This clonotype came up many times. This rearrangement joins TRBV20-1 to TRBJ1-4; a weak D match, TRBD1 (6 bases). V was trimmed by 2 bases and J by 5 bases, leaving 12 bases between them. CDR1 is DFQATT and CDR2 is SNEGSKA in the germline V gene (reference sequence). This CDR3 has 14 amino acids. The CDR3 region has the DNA TGCAGTGCTAGAAGGACAGTCACGAATGAAAAACTGTTTTTT. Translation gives CSARRTVTNEKLFF.

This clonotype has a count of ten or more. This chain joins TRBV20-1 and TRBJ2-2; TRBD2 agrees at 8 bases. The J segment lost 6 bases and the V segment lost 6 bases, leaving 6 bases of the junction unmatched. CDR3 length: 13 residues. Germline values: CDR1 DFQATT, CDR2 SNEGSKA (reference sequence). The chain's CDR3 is CSARPLAAGELFF. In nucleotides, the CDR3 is TGCAGTGCCAGACCACTAGCGGCCGGGGAGCTGTTTTTT.

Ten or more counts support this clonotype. The CDR3 here is CASSVEAGLSYEQYF. CDR3 sequence (DNA): TGTGCCAGCAGCGTAGAGGCGGGACTCTCCTACGAGCAGTACTTC. The chain couples TRBV9 to TRBJ2-7; D possibly corresponds to TRBD2 (6 bases). V was trimmed by 0 bases and J by 0 bases, leaving 10 bases between them. The CDR3 extends over 15 amino acids. From germline, CDR1 is SGDLS and CDR2 YYNGEE.

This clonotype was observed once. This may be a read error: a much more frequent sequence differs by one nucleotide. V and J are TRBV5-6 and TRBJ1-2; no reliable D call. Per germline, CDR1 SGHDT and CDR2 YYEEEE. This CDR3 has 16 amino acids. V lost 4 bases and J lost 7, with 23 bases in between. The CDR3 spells CASSPKTSSASGGYTF. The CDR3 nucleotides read TGTGCCAGCAGCCCGAAAACCTCTAGCGCGTCCGGTGGCTACACCTTC.

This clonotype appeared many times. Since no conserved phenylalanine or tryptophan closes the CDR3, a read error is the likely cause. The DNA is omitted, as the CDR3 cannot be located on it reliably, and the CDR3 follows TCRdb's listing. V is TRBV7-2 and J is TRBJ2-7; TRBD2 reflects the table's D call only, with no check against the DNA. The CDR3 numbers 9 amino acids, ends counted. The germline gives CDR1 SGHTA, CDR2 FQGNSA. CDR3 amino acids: CASRSGRAL.

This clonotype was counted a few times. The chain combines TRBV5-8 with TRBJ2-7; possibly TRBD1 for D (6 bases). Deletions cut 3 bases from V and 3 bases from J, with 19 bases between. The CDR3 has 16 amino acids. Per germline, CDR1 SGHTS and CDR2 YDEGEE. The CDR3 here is CASSYAGGTYIYEQYF. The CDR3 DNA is TGTGCCAGCAGCTACGCTGGGGGCACCTACATCTACGAGCAGTACTTC. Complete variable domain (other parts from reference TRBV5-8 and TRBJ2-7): EAGVTQSPTHLIKTRGQQATLRCSPISGHTSVYWYQQALGLGLQFLLWYDEGEERNRGNFPPRFSGRQFPNYSSELNVNALELEDSALYLCASSYAGGTYIYEQYFGPGTRLTVT.

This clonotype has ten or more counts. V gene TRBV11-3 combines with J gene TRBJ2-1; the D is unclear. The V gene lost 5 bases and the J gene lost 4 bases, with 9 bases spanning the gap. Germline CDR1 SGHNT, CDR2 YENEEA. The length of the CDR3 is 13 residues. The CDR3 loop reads CASSLDTYNEQFF. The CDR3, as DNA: TGTGCCAGCAGCCTCGACACATACAATGAGCAGTTCTTC.

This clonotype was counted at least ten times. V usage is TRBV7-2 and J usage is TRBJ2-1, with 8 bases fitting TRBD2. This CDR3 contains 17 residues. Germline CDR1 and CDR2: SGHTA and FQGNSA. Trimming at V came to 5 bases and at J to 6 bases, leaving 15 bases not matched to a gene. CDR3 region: CASSPRSGTRKLNEQFF. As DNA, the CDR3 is TGTGCCAGCAGCCCGCGATCCGGGACTAGAAAGCTCAATGAGCAGTTCTTC.

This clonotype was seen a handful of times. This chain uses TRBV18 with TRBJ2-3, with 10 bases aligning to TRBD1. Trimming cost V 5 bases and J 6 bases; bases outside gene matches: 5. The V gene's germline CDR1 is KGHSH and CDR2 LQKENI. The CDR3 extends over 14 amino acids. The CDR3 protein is CASSSGTGVDTQYF. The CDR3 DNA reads TGTGCCAGCTCATCCGGGACAGGGGTCGATACGCAGTATTTT.

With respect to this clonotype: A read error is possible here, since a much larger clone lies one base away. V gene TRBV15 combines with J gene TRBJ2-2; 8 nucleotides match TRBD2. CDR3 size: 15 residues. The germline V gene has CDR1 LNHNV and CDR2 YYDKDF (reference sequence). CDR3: CATGRAGANTGELFF. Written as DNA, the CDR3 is TGTGCCACCGGCAGAGCGGGGGCGAACACCGGGGAGCTGTTTTTT.

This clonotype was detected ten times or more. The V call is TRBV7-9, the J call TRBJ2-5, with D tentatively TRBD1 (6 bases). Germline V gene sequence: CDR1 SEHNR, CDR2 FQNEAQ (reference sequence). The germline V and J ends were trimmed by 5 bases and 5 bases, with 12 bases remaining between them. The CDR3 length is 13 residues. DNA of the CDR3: TGTGCCAGCAGCAGAGGACAGTCGGAGACCCAGTACTTC. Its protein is CASSRGQSETQYF.

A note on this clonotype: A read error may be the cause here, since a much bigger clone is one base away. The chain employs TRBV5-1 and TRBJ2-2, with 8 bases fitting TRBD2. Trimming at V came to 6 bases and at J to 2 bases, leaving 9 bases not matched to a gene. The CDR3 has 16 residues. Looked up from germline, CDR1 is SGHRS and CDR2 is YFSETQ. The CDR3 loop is CASTIPAGVNTGELFF. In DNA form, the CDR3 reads TGCGCCAGCACCATCCCAGCGGGAGTCAACACCGGGGAGCTGTTTTTT.

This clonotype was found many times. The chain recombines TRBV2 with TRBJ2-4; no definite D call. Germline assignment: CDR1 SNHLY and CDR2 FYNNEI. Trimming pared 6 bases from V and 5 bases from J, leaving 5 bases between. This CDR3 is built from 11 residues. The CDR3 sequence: CASRVENIQYF. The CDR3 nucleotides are TGTGCCAGCAGGGTAGAAAACATTCAGTACTTC.

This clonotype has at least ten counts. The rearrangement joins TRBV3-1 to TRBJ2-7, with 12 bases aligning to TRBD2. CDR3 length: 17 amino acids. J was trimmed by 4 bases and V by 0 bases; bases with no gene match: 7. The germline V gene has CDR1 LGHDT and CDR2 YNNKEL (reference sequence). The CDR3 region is CASSQERLAGGLYEQYF. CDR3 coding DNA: TGTGCCAGCAGCCAAGAACGTCTAGCGGGAGGGTTGTACGAGCAGTACTTC.